This entry describes one T cell receptor beta chain. This sample was taken from a study of blood T cell repertoires in COVID-19. As for the study in general: COVID-19 samples, acute and convalescent, were from the United States, Italy and Spain.

Some clones are missing from TCRdb's copy, which holds only in-frame ones; the method was immunoSEQ multiplex PCR. The sample yields 250,000 to 300,000 clones, about four fifths seen once. This CDR3 is built from 14 residues. J lost 7 bases, V lost 2 bases, and 3 bases had no gene match. The germline V gene has CDR1 SEHNR and CDR2 FQNEAQ (reference sequence). A PCR-confirmed or clinician-diagnosed COVID-19 case had contacted exposed participants within 2 weeks of entry. The sequence derives from a man aged 40-49 years who had been exposed to COVID-19. Input material: PBMCs or T cells enriched from blood (not recorded which). V gene TRBV7-9 combines with J gene TRBJ2-3, with 10 bases matching TRBD1. This chain's CDR3 is CASSLRDRGNTQYF. CDR3 DNA: TGTGCCAGCAGCTTAAGGGACAGGGGTAATACGCAGTATTTT.